The present T cell receptor (beta chain) was sequenced within a study of blood T cells in healthy people across ages. It was with a sample-barcoded 5' primer and a J-beta primer mix that a second PCR of roughly 6 to 12 cycles was run. One entry per CDR3 protein results from TCRdb running MiXCR on the 5' RACE reads. The sample shows approximately 800,000 distinct CDR3 sequences, around a quarter of them seen only once. From germline, CDR1 is SGHRS and CDR2 YFSETQ. The V segment lost 0 bases and the J segment 5 bases; nucleotides outside the gene matches: 13. The CDR3 is 17 residues long. This sample was shared with a second study, whose subject was T cells of mothers and their children. That source notes: Related mother-child pairs showed slightly higher but non-significant overlap than unrelated pairs.

The origin of this receptor is a boy between 10 and 17 years old in good health. V is TRBV5-1 and J is TRBJ2-7; 8 nucleotides match TRBD2. The sample taken for sequencing was blood. CDR3: CASSLGTSHFLSDEQYF. The CDR3, as DNA: TGCGCCAGCAGCTTGGGGACTAGCCACTTTCTATCGGACGAGCAGTACTTC. The full variable domain, with the rest looked up from reference TRBV5-1 and TRBJ2-7, is KAGVTQTPRYLIKTRGQQVTLSCSPISGHRSVSWYQQTPGQGLQFLFEYFSETQRNKGNFPGRFSGRQFSNSRSEMNVSTLELGDSALYLCASSLGTSHFLSDEQYFGPGTRLTVT.